This entry lists 9 T cell receptor beta chains sequenced from one sample in a study of blood T cell repertoires in COVID-19. Generated by immunoSEQ multiplex PCR, the TCRdb table keeps only in-frame clones and is missing some. This table has 270,000 or so clones, nearly 90% appearing once. The material sequenced was peripheral blood. All receptors come from a woman younger than 45 with COVID-19, enrolled during active disease.

The chain links TRBV19 to TRBJ1-1, with D perhaps TRBD1 (5 bases). V lost 1 base and J lost 10, with 10 bases in between. Looked up from germline, CDR1 is LNHDA and CDR2 is SQIVND (reference sequence). The CDR3 runs 12 residues. CDR3 DNA sequence: TGTGCCAGTAGTATAGGTTTGGGGCGAGCTTTCTTT. This translates into CASSIGLGRAFF.

V gene TRBV30 combines with J gene TRBJ1-2; possible D gene TRBD1, 6 bases. CDR1 is GTSNPN, CDR2 SVGIG, per germline (reference sequence). The CDR3 covers 14 residues. The V gene lost 1 base and the J gene lost 2 bases, with 11 bases spanning the gap. The CDR3 DNA reads TGTGCCTGGAGTGGAGGGAGGGGGAACTATGGCTACACCTTC. It yields the protein CAWSGGRGNYGYTF.

This clone is a singleton in its sample. The same CDR3 arises from other DNA sequences in this sample as well. CDR3 nucleotide sequence: TGTGCCAGCAGCCGCAGCGGGGGCTACAATGAGCAGTTCTTC. Residues: CASSRSGGYNEQFF. The chain has TRBV7-2 and TRBJ2-1; 8 nucleotides align to TRBD2. CDR1 and CDR2 (germline): SGHTA, FQGNSA. V dropped 5 bases and J dropped 3; count of bases not matched to a gene: 3. This CDR3 is 14 amino acids long.

The rearrangement joins TRBV6-5 to TRBJ1-5; 10 nucleotides agree with TRBD1. The CDR3 contains 13 residues. The V gene's germline CDR1 is MNHEY and CDR2 SVGAGI. The junction had 2 bases not matched to a gene; V was cut back by 8 bases and J by 4 bases. For the CDR3, the DNA is TGTGCCAGCCGGACAGGGGGAAATCAGCCCCAGCATTTT. It yields the protein CASRTGGNQPQHF.

V and J are TRBV19 and TRBJ2-1, with 9 bases identical to TRBD1. J lost 7 bases, V lost 9 bases, and 7 bases had no gene match. CDR3 size: 13 residues. Per the germline V gene, CDR1 is LNHDA and CDR2 is SQIVND (reference sequence). Here the CDR3 reads CASSGTGRNEQFF. The DNA of the CDR3 is TGTGCCAGCTCCGGGACAGGGAGGAATGAGCAGTTCTTC.

The chain employs TRBV29-1 and TRBJ2-1; D might be TRBD1 (5 bases). Germline loops: CDR1 SQVTM, CDR2 ANQGSEA. V lost 7 bases and J 9 bases, leaving 13 bases between the germline ends. The length of the CDR3 is 11 residues. The CDR3, as DNA: TGCAGCGCTGCTAGGGGTGGTGAGCAGTTCTTC. It encodes CSAARGGEQFF.

This clone appeared a single time. The V call is TRBV6-4, the J call TRBJ1-1, with D maybe TRBD1 (5 bases). Germline V gives CDR1 MRHNA, CDR2 SNTAGT. V was trimmed by 0 bases and J by 11 bases, leaving 10 bases between them. This CDR3 spans 12 amino acids. The CDR3 DNA reads as TGTGCCAGCAGTGACTCTGGGGGGAACGCTTTCTTT. It encodes CASSDSGGNAFF.

The V and J genes are TRBV15 and TRBJ2-4; 7 positions agree with TRBD1. Losses at the gene ends were 3 bases for V and 0 bases for J; bases not matched to a gene: 5. Germline CDR1 LNHNV, CDR2 YYDKDF (reference sequence). This CDR3 spans 16 amino acids. The CDR3 DNA is TGTGCCACCAGCAGGAGACAGGGCCTAGCCAAAAACATTCAGTACTTC. Translated, it gives CATSRRQGLAKNIQYF.

The CDR3: CASSESRPSGQGVPEAFF. The CDR3 DNA sequence: TGTGCCAGCAGTGAATCTCGGCCGAGTGGACAGGGGGTCCCTGAAGCTTTCTTT. The genes are TRBV25-1 and TRBJ1-1; 10 bases align to TRBD1. Trimming at V came to 1 base and at J to 6 bases, leaving 14 bases not matched to a gene. The CDR3 is 18 residues long. Germline V gives CDR1 MGHDK, CDR2 SYGVNS.